These 18 T cell receptor beta chains were sequenced from one sample in a study of memory CD4+ T cells and cytomegalovirus serostatus. The method was immunoSEQ multiplex PCR; TCRdb's version includes in-frame clones alone and lacks a portion of them. The table has tens of thousands of clones, under 90% seen once. The sort gate was single viable CD3+CD4+CD8-CD45RO+ cells for memory CD4+ T cells. Sequences were obtained from memory CD4+ T cells from blood. The receptors shown here come from an adult in good health and CMV-seronegative.

The J gene is TRBJ2-1, the V gene TRBV18; D unresolved. Germline V gene data show CDR1 as KGHSH and CDR2 as LQKENI. The CDR3 length is 11 residues. The germline V and J ends were trimmed by 6 bases and 9 bases, with 9 bases remaining between them. The CDR3: CASSQAREQFF. The DNA of the CDR3 is TGTGCCAGCTCTCAGGCGCGTGAGCAGTTCTTC. Drawing the rest from reference TRBV18 and TRBJ2-1, the complete variable domain is NAGVMQNPRHLVRRRGQEARLRCSPMKGHSHVYWYRQLPEEGLKFMVYLQKENIIDESGMPKERFSAEFPKEGPSILRIQQVVRGDSAAYFCASSQAREQFFGPGTRLTVL.

The genes are TRBV2 and TRBJ1-2, with a possible D match to TRBD1 (5 bases). This CDR3 contains 13 residues. Germline V gives CDR1 SNHLY, CDR2 FYNNEI. V lost 7 bases to trimming and J lost 4 bases, with 13 bases between them. The CDR3 reads CASNQGWGYGYTF. CDR3 nucleotides: TGTGCCAGCAACCAGGGCTGGGGCTATGGCTACACCTTC.

The V and J genes are TRBV5-4 and TRBJ2-7; 11 bases fit TRBD1. The CDR3 is 14 amino acids. Germline loops: CDR1 SGHNT, CDR2 YYREEE (reference sequence). The ends lost 4 bases at V and 9 bases at J; junction bases unmatched: 9. The CDR3 region is CASSIPGQGVGQYF. CDR3 sequence (DNA): TGTGCCAGCAGCATTCCGGGACAGGGGGTTGGGCAGTACTTC.

The J gene is TRBJ1-1, the V gene TRBV30; 11 bases align to TRBD1. CDR3 length equals 15 residues. Germline CDR1 is GTSNPN and CDR2 is SVGIG (reference sequence). Trimming removed 3 bases from V and 7 bases from J; junction bases left unmatched: 10. CDR3 sequence: CAWRVRTGGAGEAFF. CDR3 coding DNA: TGTGCCTGGAGGGTCCGGACAGGGGGCGCGGGTGAAGCTTTCTTT. The complete variable domain, with remaining parts taken from reference TRBV30 and TRBJ1-1, reads SQTIHQWPATLVQPVGSPLSLECTVEGTSNPNLYWYRQAAGRGLQLLFYSVGIGQISSEVPQNLSASRPQDRQFILSSKKLLLSDSGFYLCAWRVRTGGAGEAFFGQGTRLTVV.

As concerns this clone: Distinct nucleotide sequences in the sample also encode this CDR3. The chain has TRBV7-2 and TRBJ2-1; 10 bases match TRBD2. From germline, CDR1 is SGHTA and CDR2 FQGNSA. The CDR3 spans 15 residues. J lost 5 bases, V lost 2 bases, and 3 bases had no gene match. The CDR3 region is CASSLTSGVDNEQFF. CDR3 in DNA: TGTGCCAGCAGCTTAACTAGCGGGGTAGACAATGAGCAGTTCTTC.

V gene TRBV19 combines with J gene TRBJ1-2; D unresolved. CDR3 length: 14 residues. The germline CDR1 and CDR2 sequences are LNHDA and SQIVND (reference sequence). Between the trimmed V and J ends, which lost 3 bases and 4 bases, there was a span of 12 bases. The CDR3 spells CASSISGSLYGYTF. CDR3 bases: TGTGCCAGTAGTATTTCGGGCAGCCTCTATGGCTACACCTTC.

The chain is built from TRBV7-9 and TRBJ2-5, with D perhaps being TRBD1 or TRBD2 (6 bases each). V shed 3 bases and J shed 5 bases, with 13 bases lying between them. This CDR3 spans 14 amino acids. In germline, CDR1 is SEHNR, CDR2 FQNEAQ (reference sequence). The CDR3 sequence: CASSFGGPGETQYF. DNA of the CDR3: TGTGCCAGCAGCTTCGGGGGCCCGGGGGAGACCCAGTACTTC.

The genes are TRBV19 and TRBJ1-2; D unresolved. Trimming pared 1 base from V and 2 bases from J, leaving 11 bases between. The germline V gene encodes CDR1 LNHDA and CDR2 SQIVND (reference sequence). There are 15 residues in the CDR3. DNA for the CDR3: TGTGCCAGTAGTATAGGTGGTTCTCTGAACTATGGCTACACCTTC. Its protein product is CASSIGGSLNYGYTF. The entire variable domain, with the rest obtained from reference TRBV19 and TRBJ1-2, is as follows: DGGITQSPKYLFRKEGQNVTLSCEQNLNHDAMYWYRQDPGQGLRLIYYSQIVNDFQKGDIAEGYSVSREKKESFPLTVTSAQKNPTAFYLCASSIGGSLNYGYTFGSGTRLTVV.

The chain uses TRBV30 and TRBJ1-4; maybe TRBD1 (5 bases). The CDR3 loop spans 15 amino acids. CDR1 and CDR2 from the germline V gene are GTSNPN and SVGIG (reference sequence). Trimming cost V 3 bases and J 6 bases, with 17 bases left between them. The CDR3 here is CAWSRRDGWDEKLFF. The CDR3 DNA reads as TGTGCCTGGAGCCGCAGGGACGGGTGGGATGAAAAACTGTTTTTT.

This chain joins TRBV5-8 and TRBJ2-7; no firm D call. With 0 bases removed from V and 3 bases from J, the gap between germline ends came to 7 bases. The germline CDR1 and CDR2 sequences are SGHTS and YDEGEE. The CDR3 spans 13 residues. This CDR3 is CASSLGSDYEQYF. The CDR3 DNA reads as TGTGCCAGCAGCTTGGGTTCAGACTACGAGCAGTACTTC.

The chain uses TRBV4-3 and TRBJ1-1; D is unclear. CDR3 size: 13 residues. With 0 bases removed from V and 4 bases from J, the gap between germline ends came to 6 bases. Germline V gives CDR1 LGHNA, CDR2 YSLEER. CDR3 nucleotides: TGCGCCAGCAGCCAAGATCGAAGCACTGAAGCTTTCTTT. Protein product: CASSQDRSTEAFF.

This clone was observed a handful of times. The chain combines TRBV19 with TRBJ1-3; D is ambiguous. The CDR3 contains 14 residues. Germline assignment: CDR1 LNHDA and CDR2 SQIVND (reference sequence). Trimming left V 6 bases short and J 0 bases short, with 9 bases between. This CDR3 is CASRAANSGNTIYF. For the CDR3, the DNA is TGTGCCAGTAGAGCCGCTAACTCTGGAAACACCATATATTTT.

The CDR3 DNA reads as TGTGCCACCAGCAAGGGGGCTGTCACTGAAGCTTTCTTT. Translated, it gives CATSKGAVTEAFF. The gene calls are TRBV15 and TRBJ1-1; 7 bases fit TRBD1. There are 13 residues in the CDR3. The germline CDR1 and CDR2 sequences are LNHNV and YYDKDF (reference sequence). The trim removed 4 bases at V and 4 bases at J, leaving 3 bases unmatched.

V gene TRBV6-1 combines with J gene TRBJ1-5; tentative D call: TRBD1 (5 bases). This CDR3 has 15 amino acids. V lost 4 bases and J 2 bases, leaving 12 bases between the germline ends. CDR1 is MNHNS, CDR2 SASEGT, per germline. The CDR3 sequence: CASSAGGAGNQPQHF. In DNA, the CDR3 is TGTGCCAGCAGTGCCGGCGGGGCGGGCAATCAGCCCCAGCATTTT.

The gene calls are TRBV18 and TRBJ1-4, with D possibly TRBD1 on 5 matching bases. CDR3 size: 13 residues. Germline CDR1 reads KGHSH; CDR2 reads LQKENI. The germline V and J ends were trimmed by 6 bases and 5 bases, with 10 bases remaining between them. The CDR3 DNA is TGTGCCAGCTCTAGACAGAACAATGAAAAACTGTTTTTT. Encoded protein: CASSRQNNEKLFF. Variable domain in full (rest from reference TRBV18 and TRBJ1-4): NAGVMQNPRHLVRRRGQEARLRCSPMKGHSHVYWYRQLPEEGLKFMVYLQKENIIDESGMPKERFSAEFPKEGPSILRIQQVVRGDSAAYFCASSRQNNEKLFFGSGTQLSVL.

The chain combines TRBV5-4 with TRBJ2-5; D possibly matches TRBD1 or TRBD2 (5 bases each). The germline V gene has CDR1 SGHNT and CDR2 YYREEE (reference sequence). The CDR3 extends over 15 amino acids. Trimming took off 4 bases at V and 1 base at J, with 14 bases between the two ends. In DNA, the CDR3 is TGTGCCAGCAGCCGAGACCAGGGACGCCAAGAGACCCAGTACTTC. It codes for CASSRDQGRQETQYF.

The chain uses TRBV12-5 and TRBJ1-1, with 7 bases matching TRBD1. The germline V gene encodes CDR1 LGHNT and CDR2 FRNRAP. The CDR3 runs 13 residues. Germline trimming cut 7 bases from V and 2 bases from J; bases unmatched to any gene: 4. CDR3 sequence: CASAGQANTEAFF. DNA of the CDR3: TGTGCTAGTGCTGGACAGGCTAACACTGAAGCTTTCTTT.

The chain couples TRBV5-6 to TRBJ1-5, with D possibly being TRBD1 (5 bases). The CDR3 length is 16 residues. The germline V gene encodes CDR1 SGHDT and CDR2 YYEEEE. The V end was cut by 4 bases, the J end by 6 bases, with 20 bases between. CDR3 protein: CASSLRGASSLQPQHF. The CDR3 DNA follows: TGTGCCAGCAGCCTGAGGGGCGCATCTAGTCTTCAGCCCCAGCATTTT.